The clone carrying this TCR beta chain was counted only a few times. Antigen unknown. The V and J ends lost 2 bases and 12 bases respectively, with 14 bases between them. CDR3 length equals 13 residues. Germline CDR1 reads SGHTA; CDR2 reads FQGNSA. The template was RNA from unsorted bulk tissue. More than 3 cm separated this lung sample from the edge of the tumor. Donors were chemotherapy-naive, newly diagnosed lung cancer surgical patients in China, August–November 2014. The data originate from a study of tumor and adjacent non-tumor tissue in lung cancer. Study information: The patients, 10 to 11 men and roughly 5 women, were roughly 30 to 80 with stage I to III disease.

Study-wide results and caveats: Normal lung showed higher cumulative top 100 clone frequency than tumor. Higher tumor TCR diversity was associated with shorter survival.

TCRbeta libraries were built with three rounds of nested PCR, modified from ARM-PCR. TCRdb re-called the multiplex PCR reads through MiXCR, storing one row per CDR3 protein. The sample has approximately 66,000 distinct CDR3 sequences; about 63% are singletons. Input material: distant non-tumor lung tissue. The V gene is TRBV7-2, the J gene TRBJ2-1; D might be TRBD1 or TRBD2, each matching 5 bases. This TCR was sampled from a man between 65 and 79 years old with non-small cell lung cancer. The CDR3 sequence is CASSLYRLRGQFF. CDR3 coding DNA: TGTGCCAGCAGCTTATACAGGTTGAGGGGGCAGTTCTTC.